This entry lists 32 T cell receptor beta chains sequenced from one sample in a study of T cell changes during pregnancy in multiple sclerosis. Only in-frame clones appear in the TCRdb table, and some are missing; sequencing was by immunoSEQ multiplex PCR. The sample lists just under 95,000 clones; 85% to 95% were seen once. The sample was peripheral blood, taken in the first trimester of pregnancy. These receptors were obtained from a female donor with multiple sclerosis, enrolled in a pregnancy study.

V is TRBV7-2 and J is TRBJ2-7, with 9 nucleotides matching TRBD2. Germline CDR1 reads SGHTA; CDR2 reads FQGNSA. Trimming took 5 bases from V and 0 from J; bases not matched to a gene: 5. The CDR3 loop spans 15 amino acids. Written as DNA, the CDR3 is TGTGCCAGCAGCCCCGGACTAGCGTCCTCCTACGAGCAGTACTTC. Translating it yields CASSPGLASSYEQYF.

This CDR3 reads CASSRNRVGAQETQYF. CDR3 coding DNA: TGTGCCAGCAGTCGGAACAGGGTGGGAGCCCAAGAGACCCAGTACTTC. The chain has TRBV2 and TRBJ2-5; a weak D match, TRBD1 (6 bases). The length of the CDR3 is 16 residues. Germline lookup yields CDR1 SNHLY and CDR2 FYNNEI. Trimming took 5 bases from V and 1 from J, leaving 17 bases between them.

The CDR3 DNA reads as TGTGCTGTAGGACAGGGGAAGGACTATGGCTACACCTTC. This encodes CAVGQGKDYGYTF. The chain uses TRBV2 and TRBJ1-2, with 9 bases aligning to TRBD1. Germline CDR1 SNHLY, CDR2 FYNNEI. The CDR3 has 13 residues.

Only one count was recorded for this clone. In DNA, the CDR3 is TGTGCCAGCAGCGTAGTAGGACAAAGGGGCACAGATACGCAGTATTTT. This encodes CASSVVGQRGTDTQYF. The chain carries TRBV9 and TRBJ2-3, with D tentatively TRBD1 (5 bases). V was trimmed by 0 bases and J by 1 base, leaving 12 bases between them. The germline V gene encodes CDR1 SGDLS and CDR2 YYNGEE. The CDR3 loop spans 16 amino acids. Using reference TRBV9 and TRBJ2-3 for the parts outside the CDR3, the full variable domain is DSGVTQTPKHLITATGQRVTLRCSPRSGDLSVYWYQQSLDQGLQFLIQYYNGEERAKGNILERFSAQQFPDLHSELNLSSLELGDSALYFCASSVVGQRGTDTQYFGPGTRLTVL.

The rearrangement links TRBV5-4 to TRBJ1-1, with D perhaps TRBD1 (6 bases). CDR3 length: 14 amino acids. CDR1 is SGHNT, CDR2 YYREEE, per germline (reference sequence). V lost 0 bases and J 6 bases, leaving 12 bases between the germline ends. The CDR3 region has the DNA TGTGCCAGCAGCTTGGCCGCTGAGGGGGCTGAAGCTTTCTTT. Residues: CASSLAAEGAEAFF.

The CDR3 DNA sequence: TGTGCCAGCAGCAAGCGGGAGGGGAGGTCCCTGAGTTTCTACAATGAGCAGTTCTTC. Protein product: CASSKREGRSLSFYNEQFF. The chain recombines TRBV21-1 with TRBJ2-1; the DNA was not compared with TRBD2, the D call given in the table. TRBV21-1 is a pseudogene locus. The CDR3 consists of 19 residues.

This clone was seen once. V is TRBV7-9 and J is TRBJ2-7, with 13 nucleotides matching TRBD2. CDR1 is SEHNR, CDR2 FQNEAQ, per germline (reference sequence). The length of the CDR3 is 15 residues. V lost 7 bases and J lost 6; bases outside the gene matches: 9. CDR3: CASTHTGLAGVEQYF. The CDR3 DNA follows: TGTGCCAGCACACACACCGGACTAGCGGGAGTCGAGCAGTACTTC.

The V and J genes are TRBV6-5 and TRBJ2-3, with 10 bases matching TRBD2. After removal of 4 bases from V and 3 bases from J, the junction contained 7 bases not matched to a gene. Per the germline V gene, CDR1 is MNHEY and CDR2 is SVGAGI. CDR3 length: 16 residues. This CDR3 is CASSSLAGVKTDTQYF. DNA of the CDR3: TGTGCCAGCAGTTCTCTAGCGGGAGTGAAAACAGATACGCAGTATTTT.

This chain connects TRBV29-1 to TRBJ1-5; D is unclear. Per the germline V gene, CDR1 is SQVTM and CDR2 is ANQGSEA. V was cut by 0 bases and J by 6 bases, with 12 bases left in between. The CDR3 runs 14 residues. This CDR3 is CSVEDLQRAQPQHF. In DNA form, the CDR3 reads TGCAGCGTTGAAGATCTTCAGAGGGCTCAGCCCCAGCATTTT.

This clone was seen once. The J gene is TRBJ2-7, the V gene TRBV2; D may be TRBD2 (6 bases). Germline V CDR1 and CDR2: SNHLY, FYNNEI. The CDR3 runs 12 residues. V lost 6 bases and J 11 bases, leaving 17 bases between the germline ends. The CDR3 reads CASSGGIGLEYF. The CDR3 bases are TGTGCCAGCAGCGGCGGGATCGGTTTGGAGTACTTC.

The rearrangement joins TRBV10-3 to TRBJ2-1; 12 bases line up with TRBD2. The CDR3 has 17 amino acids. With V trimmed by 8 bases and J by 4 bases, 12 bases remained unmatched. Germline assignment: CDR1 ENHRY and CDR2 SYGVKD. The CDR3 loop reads CAIAYSGTSGLYNEQFF. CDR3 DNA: TGTGCCATCGCTTATTCCGGGACTAGCGGGTTGTACAATGAGCAGTTCTTC.

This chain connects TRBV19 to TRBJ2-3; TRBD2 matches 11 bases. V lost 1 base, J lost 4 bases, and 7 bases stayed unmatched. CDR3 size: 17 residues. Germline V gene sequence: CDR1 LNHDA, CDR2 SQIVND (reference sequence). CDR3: CASSIGTTSGTSDTQYF. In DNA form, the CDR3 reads TGTGCCAGTAGTATAGGAACGACTAGCGGGACGTCAGATACGCAGTATTTT.

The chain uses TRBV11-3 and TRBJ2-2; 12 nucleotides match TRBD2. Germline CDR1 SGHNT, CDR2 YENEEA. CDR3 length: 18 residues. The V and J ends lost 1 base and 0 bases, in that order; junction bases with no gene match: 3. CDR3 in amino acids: CASSLGTSGDPNTGELFF. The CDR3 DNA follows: TGTGCCAGCAGCTTAGGGACTAGCGGGGACCCGAACACCGGGGAGCTGTTTTTT. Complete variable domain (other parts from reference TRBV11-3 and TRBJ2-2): EAGVVQSPRYKIIEKKQPVAFWCNPISGHNTLYWYLQNLGQGPELLIRYENEEAVDDSQLPKDRFSAERLKGVDSTLKIQPAELGDSAVYLCASSLGTSGDPNTGELFFGEGSRLTVL.

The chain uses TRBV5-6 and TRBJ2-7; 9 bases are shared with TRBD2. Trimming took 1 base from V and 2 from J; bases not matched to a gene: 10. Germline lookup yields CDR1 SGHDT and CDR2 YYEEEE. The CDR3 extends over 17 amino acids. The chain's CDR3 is CASSLRLGGRAPYEQYF. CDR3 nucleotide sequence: TGTGCCAGCAGCTTGAGATTGGGCGGGAGGGCCCCCTACGAGCAGTACTTC.

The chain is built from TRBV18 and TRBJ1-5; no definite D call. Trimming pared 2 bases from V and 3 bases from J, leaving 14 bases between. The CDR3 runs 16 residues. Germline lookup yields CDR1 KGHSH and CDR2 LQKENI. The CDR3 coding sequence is TGTGCCAGCTCACCAACGAGGGCAGGACCCAATCAGCCCCAGCATTTT. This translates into CASSPTRAGPNQPQHF.

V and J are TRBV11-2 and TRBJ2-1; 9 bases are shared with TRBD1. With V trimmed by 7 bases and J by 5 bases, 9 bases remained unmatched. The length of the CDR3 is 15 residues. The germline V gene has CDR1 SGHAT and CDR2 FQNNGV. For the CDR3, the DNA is TGTGCCAGCATCGTCGGGACAGGGAACAACAATGAGCAGTTCTTC. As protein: CASIVGTGNNNEQFF.

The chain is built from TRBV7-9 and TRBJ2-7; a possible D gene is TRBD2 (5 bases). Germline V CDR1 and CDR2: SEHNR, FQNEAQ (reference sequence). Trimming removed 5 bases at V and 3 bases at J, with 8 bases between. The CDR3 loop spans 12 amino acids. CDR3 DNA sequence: TGTGCCAGCAGCCTGGGAGTCTACGAGCAGTACTTC. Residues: CASSLGVYEQYF.

CDR3 sequence reads: CASSFKSGNTIYF. The CDR3, as DNA: TGTGCCAGCAGCTTTAAGAGTGGAAACACCATATATTTT. The V gene is TRBV7-2, the J gene TRBJ1-3; D not certain. Deletions cut 3 bases from V and 3 bases from J, with 6 bases between. The CDR3 is 13 residues long. Germline V lookup: CDR1 SGHTA, CDR2 FQGNSA. The complete variable domain, with remaining parts taken from reference TRBV7-2 and TRBJ1-3, reads GAGVSQSPSNKVTEKGKDVELRCDPISGHTALYWYRQSLGQGLEFLIYFQGNSAPDKSGLPSDRFSAERTGGSVSTLTIQRTQQEDSAVYLCASSFKSGNTIYFGEGSWLTVV.

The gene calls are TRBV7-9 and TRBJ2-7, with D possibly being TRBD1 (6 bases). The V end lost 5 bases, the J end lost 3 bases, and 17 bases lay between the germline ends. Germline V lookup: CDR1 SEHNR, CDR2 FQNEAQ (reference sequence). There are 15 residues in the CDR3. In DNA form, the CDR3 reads TGTGCCAGCAGCGCAACAGACCGAGGGGGCTACGAGCAGTACTTC. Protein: CASSATDRGGYEQYF. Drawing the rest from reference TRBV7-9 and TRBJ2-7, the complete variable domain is DTGVSQNPRHKITKRGQNVTFRCDPISEHNRLYWYRQTLGQGPEFLTYFQNEAQLEKSRLLSDRFSAERPKGSFSTLEIQRTEQGDSAMYLCASSATDRGGYEQYFGPGTRLTVT.

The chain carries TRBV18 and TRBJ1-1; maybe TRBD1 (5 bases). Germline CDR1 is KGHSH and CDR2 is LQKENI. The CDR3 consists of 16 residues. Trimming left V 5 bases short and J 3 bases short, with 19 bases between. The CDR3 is CASSVSQGARDTEAFF. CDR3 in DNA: TGTGCCAGCTCAGTCTCGCAAGGGGCTAGGGACACTGAAGCTTTCTTT.

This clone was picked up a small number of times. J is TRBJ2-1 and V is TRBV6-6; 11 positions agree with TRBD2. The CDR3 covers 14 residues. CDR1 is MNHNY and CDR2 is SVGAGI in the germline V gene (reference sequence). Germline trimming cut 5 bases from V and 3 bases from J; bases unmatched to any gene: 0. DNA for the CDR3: TGTGCCAGCAGTACTAGCGGGGGCTACAATGAGCAGTTCTTC. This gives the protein CASSTSGGYNEQFF.

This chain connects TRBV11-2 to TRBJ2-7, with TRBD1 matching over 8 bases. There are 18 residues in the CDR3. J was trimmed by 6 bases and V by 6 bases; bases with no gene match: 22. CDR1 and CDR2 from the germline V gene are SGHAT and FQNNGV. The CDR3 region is CASRPMGGRDRGNGEQYF. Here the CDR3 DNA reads TGTGCCAGCAGACCAATGGGAGGACGAGACAGGGGCAATGGCGAGCAGTACTTC.

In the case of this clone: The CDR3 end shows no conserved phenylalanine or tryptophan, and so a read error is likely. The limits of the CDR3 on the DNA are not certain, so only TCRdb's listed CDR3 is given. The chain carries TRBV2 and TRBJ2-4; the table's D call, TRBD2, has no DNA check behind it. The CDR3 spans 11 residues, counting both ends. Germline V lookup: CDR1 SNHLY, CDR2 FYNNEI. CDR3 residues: CASSGEGTGTL.

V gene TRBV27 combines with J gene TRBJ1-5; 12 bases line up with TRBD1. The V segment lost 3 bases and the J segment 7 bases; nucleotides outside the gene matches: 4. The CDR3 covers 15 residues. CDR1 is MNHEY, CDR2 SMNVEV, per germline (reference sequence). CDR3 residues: CASSLGQGAQQPQHF. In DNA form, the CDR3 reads TGTGCCAGCAGTTTGGGACAGGGGGCACAACAGCCCCAGCATTTT.

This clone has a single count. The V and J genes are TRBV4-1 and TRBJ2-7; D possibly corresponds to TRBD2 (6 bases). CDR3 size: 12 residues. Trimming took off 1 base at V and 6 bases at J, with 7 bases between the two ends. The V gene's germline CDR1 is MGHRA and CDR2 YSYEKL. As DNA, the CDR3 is TGCGCCAGCAGCCAAGGCGGGATCGAGCAGTACTTC. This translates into CASSQGGIEQYF.

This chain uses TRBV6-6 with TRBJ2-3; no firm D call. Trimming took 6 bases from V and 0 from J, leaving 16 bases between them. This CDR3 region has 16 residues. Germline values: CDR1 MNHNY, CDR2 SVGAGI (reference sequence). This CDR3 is CASSSGALWSTDTQYF. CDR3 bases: TGTGCCAGCAGCTCAGGCGCCCTTTGGAGCACAGATACGCAGTATTTT.

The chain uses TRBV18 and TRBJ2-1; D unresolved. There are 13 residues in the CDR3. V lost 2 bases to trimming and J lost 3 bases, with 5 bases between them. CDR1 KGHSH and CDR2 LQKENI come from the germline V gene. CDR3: CASSPTVYNEQFF. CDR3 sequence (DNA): TGTGCCAGCTCACCAACAGTCTACAATGAGCAGTTCTTC. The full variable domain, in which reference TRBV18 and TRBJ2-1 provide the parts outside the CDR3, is NAGVMQNPRHLVRRRGQEARLRCSPMKGHSHVYWYRQLPEEGLKFMVYLQKENIIDESGMPKERFSAEFPKEGPSILRIQQVVRGDSAAYFCASSPTVYNEQFFGPGTRLTVL.

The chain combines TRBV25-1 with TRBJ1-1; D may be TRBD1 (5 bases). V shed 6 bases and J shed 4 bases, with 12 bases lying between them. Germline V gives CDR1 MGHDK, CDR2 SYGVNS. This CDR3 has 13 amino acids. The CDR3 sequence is CASRTGGGTEAFF. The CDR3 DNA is TGTGCCAGCAGGACGGGCGGGGGCACTGAAGCTTTCTTT.

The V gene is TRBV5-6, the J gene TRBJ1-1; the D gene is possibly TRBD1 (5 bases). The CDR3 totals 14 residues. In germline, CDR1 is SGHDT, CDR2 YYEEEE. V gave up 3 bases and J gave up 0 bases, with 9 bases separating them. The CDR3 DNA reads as TGTGCCAGCAGCTCAACAGGTGTGAACACTGAAGCTTTCTTT. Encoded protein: CASSSTGVNTEAFF.

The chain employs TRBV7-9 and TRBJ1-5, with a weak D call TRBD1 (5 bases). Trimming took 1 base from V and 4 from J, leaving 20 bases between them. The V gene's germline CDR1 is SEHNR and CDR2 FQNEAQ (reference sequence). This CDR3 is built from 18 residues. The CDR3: CASSLVEEWQGLNQPQHF. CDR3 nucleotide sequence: TGTGCCAGCAGCTTAGTGGAAGAGTGGCAGGGCCTAAATCAGCCCCAGCATTTT.

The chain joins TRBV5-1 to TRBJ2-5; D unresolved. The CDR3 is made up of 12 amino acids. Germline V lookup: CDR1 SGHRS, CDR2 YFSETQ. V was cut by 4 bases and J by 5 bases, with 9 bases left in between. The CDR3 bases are TGCGCCAGCAGCACCGACGGGGAGACCCAGTACTTC. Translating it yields CASSTDGETQYF. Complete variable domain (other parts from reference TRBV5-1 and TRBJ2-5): KAGVTQTPRYLIKTRGQQVTLSCSPISGHRSVSWYQQTPGQGLQFLFEYFSETQRNKGNFPGRFSGRQFSNSRSEMNVSTLELGDSALYLCASSTDGETQYFGPGTRLLVL.

The CDR3 here is CASSTLGGATYNEQFF. The CDR3 coding sequence is TGTGCCAGCAGTACCCTAGGGGGAGCAACCTACAATGAGCAGTTCTTC. V and J are TRBV27 and TRBJ2-1; D may be TRBD1 (6 bases). Trimming pared 5 bases from V and 2 bases from J, leaving 16 bases between. Germline CDR1 is MNHEY and CDR2 is SMNVEV (reference sequence). The CDR3 sequence is 16 residues long.